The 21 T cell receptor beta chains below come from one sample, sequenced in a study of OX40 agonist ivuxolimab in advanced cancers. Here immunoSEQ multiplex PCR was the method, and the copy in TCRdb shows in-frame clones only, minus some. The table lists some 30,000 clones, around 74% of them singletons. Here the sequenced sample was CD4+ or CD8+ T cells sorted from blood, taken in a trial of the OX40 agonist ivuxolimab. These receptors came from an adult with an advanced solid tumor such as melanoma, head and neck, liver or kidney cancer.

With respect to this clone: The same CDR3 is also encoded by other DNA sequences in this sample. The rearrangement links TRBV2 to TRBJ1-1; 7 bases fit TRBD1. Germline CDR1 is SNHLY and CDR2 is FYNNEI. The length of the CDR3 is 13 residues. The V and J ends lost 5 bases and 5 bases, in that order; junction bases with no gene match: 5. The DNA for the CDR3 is TGTGCCAGCAGTACGAGGGGGCAAACTGAAGCTTTCTTT. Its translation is CASSTRGQTEAFF. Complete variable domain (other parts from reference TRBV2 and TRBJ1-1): EPEVTQTPSHQVTQMGQEVILRCVPISNHLYFYWYRQILGQKVEFLVSFYNNEISEKSEIFDDQFSVERPDGSNFTLKIRSTKLEDSAMYFCASSTRGQTEAFFGQGTRLTVV.

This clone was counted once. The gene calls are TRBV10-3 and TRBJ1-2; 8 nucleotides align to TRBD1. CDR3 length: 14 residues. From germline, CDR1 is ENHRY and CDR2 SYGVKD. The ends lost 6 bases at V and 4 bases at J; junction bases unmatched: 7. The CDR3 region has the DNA TGTGCCATCAGGGCGACAGGGGATAGCTATGGCTACACCTTC. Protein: CAIRATGDSYGYTF.

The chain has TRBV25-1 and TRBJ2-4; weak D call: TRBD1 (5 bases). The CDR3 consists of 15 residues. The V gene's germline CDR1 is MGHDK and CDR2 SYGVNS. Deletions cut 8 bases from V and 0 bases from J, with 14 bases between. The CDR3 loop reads CASGSLTGAKNIQYF. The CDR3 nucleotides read TGTGCCAGCGGTAGCCTTACAGGAGCCAAAAACATTCAGTACTTC. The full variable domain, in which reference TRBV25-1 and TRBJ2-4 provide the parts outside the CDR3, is EADIYQTPRYLVIGTGKKITLECSQTMGHDKMYWYQQDPGMELHLIHYSYGVNSTEKGDLSSESTVSRIRTEHFPLTLESARPSHTSQYLCASGSLTGAKNIQYFGAGTRLSVL.

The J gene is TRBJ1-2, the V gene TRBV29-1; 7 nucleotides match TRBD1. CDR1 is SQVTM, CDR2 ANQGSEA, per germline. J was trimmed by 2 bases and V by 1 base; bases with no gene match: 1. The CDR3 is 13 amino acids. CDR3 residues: CSVEGGGNYGYTF. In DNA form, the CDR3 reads TGCAGCGTTGAAGGAGGGGGCAACTATGGCTACACCTTC.

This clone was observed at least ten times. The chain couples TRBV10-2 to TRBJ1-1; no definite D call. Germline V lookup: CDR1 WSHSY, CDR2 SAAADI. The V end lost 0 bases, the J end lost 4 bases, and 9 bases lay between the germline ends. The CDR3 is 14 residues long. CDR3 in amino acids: CASSESQAGTEAFF. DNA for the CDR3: TGCGCCAGCAGTGAGTCGCAGGCTGGCACTGAAGCTTTCTTT.

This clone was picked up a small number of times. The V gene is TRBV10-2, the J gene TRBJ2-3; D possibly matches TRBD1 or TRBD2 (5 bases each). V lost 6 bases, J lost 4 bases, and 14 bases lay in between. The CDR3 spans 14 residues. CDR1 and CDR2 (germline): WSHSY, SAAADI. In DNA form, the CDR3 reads TGCGCCAGCAGGATAATAATGGGGGCAGATACGCAGTATTTT. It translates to CASRIIMGADTQYF.

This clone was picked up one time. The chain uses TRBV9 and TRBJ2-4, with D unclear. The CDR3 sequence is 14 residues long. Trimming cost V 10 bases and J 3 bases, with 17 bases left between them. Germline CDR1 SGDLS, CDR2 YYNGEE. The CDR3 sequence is CALLLNRGKNIQYF. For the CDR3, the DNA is TGTGCCCTCTTGTTAAATCGAGGCAAAAACATTCAGTACTTC.

The CDR3 DNA reads as TGTGCCAGCAGCTTCGAGGGACAGGGGCGAAACACCATATATTTT. Its translation: CASSFEGQGRNTIYF. V and J are TRBV28 and TRBJ1-3; 10 bases are shared with TRBD1. V lost 6 bases and J lost 5; bases outside the gene matches: 7. Germline assignment: CDR1 MDHEN and CDR2 SYDVKM. The CDR3 has 15 amino acids.

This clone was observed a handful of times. In DNA, the CDR3 is TGCAGCGTTGAAGATCGGGTCCCGGAGACGAATGGAAACACCATATATTTT. Encoded protein: CSVEDRVPETNGNTIYF. The V call is TRBV29-1, the J call TRBJ1-3; no definite D call. CDR1 SQVTM and CDR2 ANQGSEA come from the germline V gene. The V and J ends lost 0 bases and 3 bases respectively, with 18 bases between them. This CDR3 contains 17 residues.

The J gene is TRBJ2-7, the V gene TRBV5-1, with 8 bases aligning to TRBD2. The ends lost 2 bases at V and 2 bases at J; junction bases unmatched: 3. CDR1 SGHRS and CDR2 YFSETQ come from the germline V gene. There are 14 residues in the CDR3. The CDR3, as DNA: TGCGCCAGCAGCTTCCGGGGGGGAACCTACGAGCAGTACTTC. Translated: CASSFRGGTYEQYF.

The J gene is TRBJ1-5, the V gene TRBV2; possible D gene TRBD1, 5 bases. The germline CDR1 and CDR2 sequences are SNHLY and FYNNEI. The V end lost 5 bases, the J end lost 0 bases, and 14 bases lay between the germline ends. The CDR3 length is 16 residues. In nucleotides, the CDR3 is TGTGCCAGCAGTCCCAGAGGGGCTAGTAGCAATCAGCCCCAGCATTTT. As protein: CASSPRGASSNQPQHF.

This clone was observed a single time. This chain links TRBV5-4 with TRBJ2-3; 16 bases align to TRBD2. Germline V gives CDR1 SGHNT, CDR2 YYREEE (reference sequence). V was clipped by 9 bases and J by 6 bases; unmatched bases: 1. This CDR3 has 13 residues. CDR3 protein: CAMGLAGGDTQYF. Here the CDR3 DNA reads TGTGCCATGGGACTAGCGGGGGGGGATACGCAGTATTTT. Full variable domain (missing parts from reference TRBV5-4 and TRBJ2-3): ETGVTQSPTHLIKTRGQQVTLRCSSQSGHNTVSWYQQALGQGPQFIFQYYREEENGRGNFPPRFSGLQFPNYSSELNVNALELDDSALYLCAMGLAGGDTQYFGPGTRLTVL.

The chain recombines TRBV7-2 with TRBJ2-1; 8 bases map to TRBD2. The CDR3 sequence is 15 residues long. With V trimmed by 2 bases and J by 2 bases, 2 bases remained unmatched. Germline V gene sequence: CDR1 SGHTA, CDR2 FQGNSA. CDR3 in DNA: TGTGCCAGCAGCTTACAAGCGGGAGCCTACAATGAGCAGTTCTTC. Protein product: CASSLQAGAYNEQFF.

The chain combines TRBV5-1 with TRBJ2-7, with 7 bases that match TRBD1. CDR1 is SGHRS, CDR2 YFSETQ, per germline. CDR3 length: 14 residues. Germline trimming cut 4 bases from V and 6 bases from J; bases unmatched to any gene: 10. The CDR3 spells CASSLNTGVPEQYF. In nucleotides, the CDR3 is TGCGCCAGCAGCCTTAATACAGGGGTCCCCGAGCAGTACTTC.

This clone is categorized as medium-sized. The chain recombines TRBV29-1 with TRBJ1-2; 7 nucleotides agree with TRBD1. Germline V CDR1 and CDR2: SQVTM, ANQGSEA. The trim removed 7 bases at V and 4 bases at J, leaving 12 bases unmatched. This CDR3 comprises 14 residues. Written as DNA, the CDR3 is TGCAGCGCCAGCAGGGACAGCTCCCGCTATGGCTACACCTTC. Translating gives CSASRDSSRYGYTF.

CDR3 region: CASSEWGSSYNSPLHF. As DNA, the CDR3 is TGTGCCAGCAGTGAATGGGGGAGCTCCTATAATTCACCCCTCCACTTT. This rearrangement joins TRBV25-1 to TRBJ1-6; the D gene is possibly TRBD1 (5 bases). Per germline, CDR1 MGHDK and CDR2 SYGVNS. The CDR3 extends over 16 amino acids. V lost 1 base to trimming and J lost 0 bases, with 7 bases between them.

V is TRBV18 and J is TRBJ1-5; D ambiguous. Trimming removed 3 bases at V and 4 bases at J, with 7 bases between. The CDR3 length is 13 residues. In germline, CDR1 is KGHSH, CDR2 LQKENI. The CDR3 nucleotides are TGTGCCAGCTCACCTGGCGGAAATCAGCCCCAGCATTTT. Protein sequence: CASSPGGNQPQHF.

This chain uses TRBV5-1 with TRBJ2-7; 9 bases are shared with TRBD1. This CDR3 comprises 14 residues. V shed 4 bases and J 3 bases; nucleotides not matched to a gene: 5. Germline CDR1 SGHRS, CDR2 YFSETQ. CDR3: CASSTGQGSYEQYF. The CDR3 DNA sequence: TGCGCCAGCAGCACGGGACAGGGAAGCTACGAGCAGTACTTC.

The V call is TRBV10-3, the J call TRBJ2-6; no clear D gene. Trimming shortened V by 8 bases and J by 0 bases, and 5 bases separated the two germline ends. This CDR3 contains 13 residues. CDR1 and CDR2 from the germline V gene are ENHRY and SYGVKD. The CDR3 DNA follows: TGTGCCATCTGGATCTCTGGGGCCAACGTCCTGACTTTC. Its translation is CAIWISGANVLTF.

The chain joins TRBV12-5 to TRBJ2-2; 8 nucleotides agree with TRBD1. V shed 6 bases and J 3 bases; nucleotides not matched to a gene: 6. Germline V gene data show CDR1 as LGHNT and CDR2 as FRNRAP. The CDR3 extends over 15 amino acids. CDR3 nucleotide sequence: TGTGCTAGTGGCCGATCGACAGGGGACACCGGGGAGCTGTTTTTT. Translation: CASGRSTGDTGELFF. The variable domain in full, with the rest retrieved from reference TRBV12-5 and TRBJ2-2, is DARVTQTPRHKVTEMGQEVTMRCQPILGHNTVFWYRQTMMQGLELLAYFRNRAPLDDSGMPKDRFSAEMPDATLATLKIQPSEPRDSAVYFCASGRSTGDTGELFFGEGSRLTVL.

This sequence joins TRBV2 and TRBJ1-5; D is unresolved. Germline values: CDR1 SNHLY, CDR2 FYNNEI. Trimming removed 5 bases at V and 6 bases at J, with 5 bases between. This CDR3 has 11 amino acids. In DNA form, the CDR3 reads TGTGCCAGCAGTTATAGTCAGCCCCAGCATTTT. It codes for CASSYSQPQHF.